The 27 T cell receptor beta chains listed next were all sequenced from one sample in a study of cytomegalovirus exposure and HLA in healthy donors. Measured with immunoSEQ multiplex PCR; TCRdb has only the in-frame clones, and not every one. The table includes approximately 80,000 clones, 80% to 95% detected once. The sample consisted of PBMCs. The receptors derive from a woman aged 30 to 39 in good health and CMV-seronegative.

V is TRBV7-9 and J is TRBJ2-7; weak D call: TRBD2 (5 bases). The ends were cut back, 0 bases at V and 1 base at J, with 16 bases in the middle. Germline CDR1 reads SEHNR; CDR2 reads FQNEAQ (reference sequence). The CDR3 totals 17 residues. The CDR3 sequence: CASSLAGRPLESYEQYF. CDR3 in DNA: TGTGCCAGCAGCTTAGCTGGTCGCCCACTAGAGTCCTACGAGCAGTACTTC.

This clone was seen a handful of times. The genes are TRBV19 and TRBJ1-5, with 9 bases identical to TRBD1. The CDR3 has 14 amino acids. The V segment lost 7 bases and the J segment 4 bases; nucleotides outside the gene matches: 5. Germline assignment: CDR1 LNHDA and CDR2 SQIVND (reference sequence). The CDR3 spells CASTRDRENQPQHF. The CDR3, as DNA: TGTGCCAGTACCCGGGACAGGGAAAATCAGCCCCAGCATTTT.

This chain joins TRBV10-3 and TRBJ1-2; 9 bases match TRBD1. CDR1 is ENHRY, CDR2 SYGVKD, per germline. After removal of 8 bases from V and 6 bases from J, the junction contained 19 bases not matched to a gene. The CDR3 has 17 residues. The CDR3 coding sequence is TGTGCCATCGGTAAAAGGTCGGGACAGGGACTTTGGGATGGCTACACCTTC. Residues: CAIGKRSGQGLWDGYTF.

This clone has only one observation. The V gene is TRBV7-9, the J gene TRBJ1-2, with D possibly matching TRBD1 (6 bases). Deletions cut 4 bases from V and 4 bases from J, with 13 bases between. This CDR3 has 14 amino acids. From germline, CDR1 is SEHNR and CDR2 FQNEAQ (reference sequence). This CDR3 is CASSSPGAFYGYTF. CDR3 nucleotide sequence: TGTGCCAGCAGCTCCCCAGGGGCGTTCTATGGCTACACCTTC.

This clone was detected once. This chain links TRBV19 with TRBJ2-7, with 9 bases lining up with TRBD1. V gave up 4 bases and J gave up 4 bases; unmatched junction bases: 8. The CDR3 runs 15 residues. Germline CDR1 reads LNHDA; CDR2 reads SQIVND (reference sequence). The CDR3 DNA reads as TGTGCCAGTAGTACTCCCGGGACAGGGCGGTACGAGCAGTACTTC. Translating gives CASSTPGTGRYEQYF. Combining the CDR3 with reference TRBV19 and TRBJ2-7 gives the whole variable domain DGGITQSPKYLFRKEGQNVTLSCEQNLNHDAMYWYRQDPGQGLRLIYYSQIVNDFQKGDIAEGYSVSREKKESFPLTVTSAQKNPTAFYLCASSTPGTGRYEQYFGPGTRLTVT.

The chain recombines TRBV2 with TRBJ2-5; tentative D call: TRBD1 (6 bases). The CDR3 spans 12 residues. V was pared by 11 bases and J by 4 bases, with 14 bases between. From germline, CDR1 is SNHLY and CDR2 FYNNEI. In DNA form, the CDR3 reads TGTGCCTACAACCAGGGGCCAGAGACCCAGTACTTC. The encoded protein is CAYNQGPETQYF.

The table lists this clone with a few counts. This rearrangement joins TRBV2 to TRBJ1-6; TRBD1 matches 7 bases. CDR1 is SNHLY, CDR2 FYNNEI, per germline. The CDR3 totals 16 residues. V was pared by 5 bases and J by 8 bases, with 12 bases of the junction left unmatched. DNA of the CDR3: TGTGCCAGCAGTCCAAAACCGGGACAGCCGGATTCACCCCTCCACTTT. The encoded protein is CASSPKPGQPDSPLHF.

This chain joins TRBV5-1 and TRBJ2-5; weak D call: TRBD2 (5 bases). Germline V gives CDR1 SGHRS, CDR2 YFSETQ. The V end was cut by 0 bases, the J end by 5 bases, with 20 bases between. The CDR3 sequence is 17 residues long. CDR3 in amino acids: CASSLGPSRGATETQYF. The CDR3 DNA follows: TGCGCCAGCAGCTTGGGACCAAGTCGGGGAGCCACGGAGACCCAGTACTTC.

The genes are TRBV28 and TRBJ1-5, with TRBD1 matching 7 bases. Per germline, CDR1 MDHEN and CDR2 SYDVKM. V was pared by 10 bases and J by 2 bases, with 11 bases of the junction left unmatched. This CDR3 contains 15 residues. CDR3 DNA: TGTGCCACCCTAACTTCAGGGGGAGGCAATCAGCCCCAGCATTTT. Encoded protein: CATLTSGGGNQPQHF.

The chain uses TRBV29-1 and TRBJ2-1, with 7 nucleotides matching TRBD2. Germline values: CDR1 SQVTM, CDR2 ANQGSEA. With 5 bases clipped from V and 9 bases from J, the junction kept 13 bases outside the gene matches. The CDR3 has 14 amino acids. The CDR3 DNA is TGCAGCGTTCTAAGCGGGACGCCCCCTTCTGAGCAGTTCTTC. Translation: CSVLSGTPPSEQFF.

This chain uses TRBV4-1 with TRBJ2-1, with 10 bases lining up with TRBD2. The CDR3 has 19 residues. Per the germline V gene, CDR1 is MGHRA and CDR2 is YSYEKL. Trimming took 2 bases from V and 7 from J; bases not matched to a gene: 17. The CDR3 region is CASSQSPSGASGSTNEQFF. The CDR3 DNA sequence: TGCGCCAGCAGCCAATCTCCGTCAGGGGCTAGCGGGAGTACGAATGAGCAGTTCTTC.

This clone was seen more than once but under ten times. V is TRBV11-2 and J is TRBJ1-2; possible D gene TRBD1, 6 bases. CDR1 is SGHAT, CDR2 FQNNGV, per germline. Trimming left V 2 bases short and J 9 bases short, with 16 bases between. This CDR3 comprises 14 residues. The CDR3 loop reads CASSLQRQAQSYTF. CDR3 coding DNA: TGTGCCAGCAGCTTACAGCGACAGGCGCAGAGCTACACCTTC.

This chain uses TRBV6-6 with TRBJ1-2; TRBD1 is a possible D gene (5 bases). V lost 0 bases, J lost 4 bases, and 12 bases lay in between. The CDR3 is 15 residues long. Germline CDR1 reads MNHNY; CDR2 reads SVGAGI (reference sequence). The CDR3 reads CASSYSMGHPYGYTF. In DNA, the CDR3 is TGTGCCAGCAGTTACTCGATGGGGCACCCCTATGGCTACACCTTC.

The chain is built from TRBV7-3 and TRBJ1-1; TRBD1 aligns across 8 bases. V shed 5 bases, J shed 5 bases, and the junction held 10 bases outside the gene matches. There are 15 residues in the CDR3. CDR1 and CDR2 from the germline V gene are SGHTA and FQGTGA. The CDR3 sequence is CASSPTGQGGTEAFF. In DNA, the CDR3 is TGTGCCAGCAGCCCAACAGGACAGGGTGGGACTGAAGCTTTCTTT.

The chain uses TRBV9 and TRBJ2-1; TRBD2 matches 10 bases. The germline gives CDR1 SGDLS, CDR2 YYNGEE. V trimming: 0 bases; J trimming: 3 bases; junction bases outside the gene matches: 6. The CDR3 has 17 residues. This CDR3 reads CASSVVASGSNYNEQFF. In DNA form, the CDR3 reads TGTGCCAGCAGCGTAGTGGCTAGCGGGAGTAACTACAATGAGCAGTTCTTC.

With regard to this clone: The junction departs from the called germline gene at one end, perhaps through a read error. The rearrangement links TRBV7-2 to TRBJ2-5; a weak D match, TRBD2 (6 bases). The CDR3 extends over 12 amino acids. Germline V gene sequence: CDR1 SGHTA, CDR2 FQGNSA. The CDR3 reads CASSLARETQYF. The CDR3 DNA sequence: TGTGCCAGCAGCCTAGCGCGAGAGACCCAGTACTTC.

The chain is built from TRBV7-9 and TRBJ2-1; D gene unclear. Germline CDR1 SEHNR, CDR2 FQNEAQ (reference sequence). Trimming removed 5 bases at V and 2 bases at J, with 13 bases between. The length of the CDR3 is 15 residues. DNA for the CDR3: TGTGCCAGCAGCCCTCCCGGGTCCACCTACAATGAGCAGTTCTTC. Translation: CASSPPGSTYNEQFF.

This clone was observed a single time. V is TRBV7-3 and J is TRBJ1-1; 10 nucleotides match TRBD1. V was clipped by 4 bases and J by 1 base; unmatched bases: 18. The CDR3 has 20 amino acids. Germline loops: CDR1 SGHTA, CDR2 FQGTGA. The CDR3 DNA is TGTGCCAGCAGCTCCATACCGACAGGGGGCGAAATAAGAGGGAACACTGAAGCTTTCTTT. This sequence encodes CASSSIPTGGEIRGNTEAFF.

The chain links TRBV7-3 to TRBJ2-2; TRBD1 might be the D (6 bases). Trimming pared 3 bases from V and 4 bases from J, leaving 12 bases between. Germline CDR1 and CDR2: SGHTA and FQGTGA. This CDR3 spans 15 amino acids. The CDR3 sequence: CASSFSLGGTGELFF. As DNA, the CDR3 is TGTGCCAGCAGCTTCTCTCTAGGGGGCACCGGGGAGCTGTTTTTT. Based on the CDR3 plus reference TRBV7-3 and TRBJ2-2, the full variable domain is GAGVSQTPSNKVTEKGKYVELRCDPISGHTALYWYRQSLGQGPEFLIYFQGTGAADDSGLPNDRFFAVRPEGSVSTLKIQRTERGDSAVYLCASSFSLGGTGELFFGEGSRLTVL.

The V call is TRBV9, the J call TRBJ2-1, with a weak D call TRBD2 (5 bases). The V gene lost 1 base and the J gene lost 0 bases, with 8 bases spanning the gap. CDR3 length: 15 residues. Germline assignment: CDR1 SGDLS and CDR2 YYNGEE. This CDR3 reads CASSVLDFSYNEQFF. As DNA, the CDR3 is TGTGCCAGCAGCGTACTGGACTTCTCCTACAATGAGCAGTTCTTC.

The J gene is TRBJ2-5, the V gene TRBV6-4; D is perhaps TRBD1 (6 bases). Germline V CDR1 and CDR2: MRHNA, SNTAGT. The ends were cut back, 0 bases at V and 7 bases at J, with 15 bases in the middle. This CDR3 is 15 amino acids long. This chain's CDR3 is CASSDSGTPGGTQYF. CDR3 bases: TGTGCCAGCAGTGACTCAGGGACACCTGGGGGGACCCAGTACTTC.

This sequence joins TRBV12-5 and TRBJ2-3, with 8 bases matching TRBD2. The germline V gene encodes CDR1 LGHNT and CDR2 FRNRAP. The trim removed 0 bases at V and 4 bases at J, leaving 12 bases unmatched. CDR3 size: 18 residues. For the CDR3, the DNA is TGTGCTAGTGGTTTGGTATTAGGAGCGGGGGCCTTCCCAGATACGCAGTATTTT. Its protein product is CASGLVLGAGAFPDTQYF. Full variable domain (missing parts from reference TRBV12-5 and TRBJ2-3): DARVTQTPRHKVTEMGQEVTMRCQPILGHNTVFWYRQTMMQGLELLAYFRNRAPLDDSGMPKDRFSAEMPDATLATLKIQPSEPRDSAVYFCASGLVLGAGAFPDTQYFGPGTRLTVL.

The V and J genes are TRBV30 and TRBJ2-1; 10 bases fit TRBD2. CDR3 length equals 13 residues. CDR1 is GTSNPN and CDR2 is SVGIG in the germline V gene (reference sequence). Unmatched junction bases numbered 10, after V lost 8 bases and J lost 9 bases. The CDR3 loop is CAREREGVSEQFF. The DNA for the CDR3 is TGTGCCCGGGAGCGGGAGGGGGTCAGTGAGCAGTTCTTC.

The chain carries TRBV18 and TRBJ1-3; D is perhaps TRBD1 (6 bases). The CDR3 totals 18 residues. Germline CDR1 reads KGHSH; CDR2 reads LQKENI. V was trimmed by 3 bases and J by 0 bases, leaving 18 bases between them. The chain's CDR3 is CASSPLPLTGLSGNTIYF. As DNA, the CDR3 is TGTGCCAGCTCACCCCTTCCACTGACAGGCCTCTCTGGAAACACCATATATTTT.

The chain couples TRBV14 to TRBJ1-1; D might be TRBD1 (5 bases). The germline gives CDR1 SGHDN, CDR2 FVKESK. V lost 6 bases to trimming and J lost 5 bases, with 13 bases between them. CDR3 length: 13 amino acids. Here the CDR3 reads CASRSGGGTEAFF. Written as DNA, the CDR3 is TGTGCCAGCAGGTCGGGCGGGGGAACTGAAGCTTTCTTT.

The chain recombines TRBV7-9 with TRBJ2-3, with TRBD2 matching over 7 bases. After removal of 10 bases from V and 0 bases from J, the junction contained 7 bases not matched to a gene. CDR1 and CDR2 (germline): SEHNR, FQNEAQ (reference sequence). This CDR3 has 14 amino acids. DNA of the CDR3: TGTGCCACCAGGACTAGGTCTAGCACAGATACGCAGTATTTT. The encoded protein is CATRTRSSTDTQYF.

The CDR3 is CASSLASGSSTDTQYF. DNA of the CDR3: TGTGCCAGCAGCTTAGCCAGCGGGAGCAGCACAGATACGCAGTATTTT. The genes are TRBV7-2 and TRBJ2-3; 8 nucleotides align to TRBD2. J lost 0 bases, V lost 0 bases, and 2 bases had no gene match. The CDR3 sequence is 16 residues long. Germline V lookup: CDR1 SGHTA, CDR2 FQGNSA.